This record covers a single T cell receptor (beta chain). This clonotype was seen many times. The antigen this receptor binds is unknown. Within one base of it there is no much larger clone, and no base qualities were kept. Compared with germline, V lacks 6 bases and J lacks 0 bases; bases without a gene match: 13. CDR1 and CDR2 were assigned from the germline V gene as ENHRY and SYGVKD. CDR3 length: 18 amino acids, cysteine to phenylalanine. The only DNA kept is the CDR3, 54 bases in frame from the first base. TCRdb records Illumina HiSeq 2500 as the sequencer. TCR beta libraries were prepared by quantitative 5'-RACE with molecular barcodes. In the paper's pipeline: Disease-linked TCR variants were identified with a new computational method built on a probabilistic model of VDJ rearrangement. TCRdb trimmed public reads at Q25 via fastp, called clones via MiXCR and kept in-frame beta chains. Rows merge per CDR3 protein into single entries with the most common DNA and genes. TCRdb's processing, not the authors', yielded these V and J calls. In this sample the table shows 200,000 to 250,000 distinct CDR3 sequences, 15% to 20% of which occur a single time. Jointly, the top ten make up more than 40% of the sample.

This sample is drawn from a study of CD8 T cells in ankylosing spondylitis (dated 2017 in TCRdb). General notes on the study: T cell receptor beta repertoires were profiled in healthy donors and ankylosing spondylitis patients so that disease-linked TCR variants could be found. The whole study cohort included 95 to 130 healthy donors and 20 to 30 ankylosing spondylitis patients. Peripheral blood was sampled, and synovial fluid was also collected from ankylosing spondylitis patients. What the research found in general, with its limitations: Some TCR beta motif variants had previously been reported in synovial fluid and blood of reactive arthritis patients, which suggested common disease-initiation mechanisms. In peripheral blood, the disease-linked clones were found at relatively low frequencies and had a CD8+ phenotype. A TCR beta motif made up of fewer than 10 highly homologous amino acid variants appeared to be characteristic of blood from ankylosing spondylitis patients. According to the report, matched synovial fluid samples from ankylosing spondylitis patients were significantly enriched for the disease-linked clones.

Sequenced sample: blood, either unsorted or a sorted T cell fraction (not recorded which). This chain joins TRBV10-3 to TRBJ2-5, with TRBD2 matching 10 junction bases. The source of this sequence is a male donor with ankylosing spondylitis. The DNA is TGTGCCATCAGCAGTGATGTCGGACTAGCGGACTACCAAGAGACCCAGTACTTC. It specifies CAISSDVGLADYQETQYF.